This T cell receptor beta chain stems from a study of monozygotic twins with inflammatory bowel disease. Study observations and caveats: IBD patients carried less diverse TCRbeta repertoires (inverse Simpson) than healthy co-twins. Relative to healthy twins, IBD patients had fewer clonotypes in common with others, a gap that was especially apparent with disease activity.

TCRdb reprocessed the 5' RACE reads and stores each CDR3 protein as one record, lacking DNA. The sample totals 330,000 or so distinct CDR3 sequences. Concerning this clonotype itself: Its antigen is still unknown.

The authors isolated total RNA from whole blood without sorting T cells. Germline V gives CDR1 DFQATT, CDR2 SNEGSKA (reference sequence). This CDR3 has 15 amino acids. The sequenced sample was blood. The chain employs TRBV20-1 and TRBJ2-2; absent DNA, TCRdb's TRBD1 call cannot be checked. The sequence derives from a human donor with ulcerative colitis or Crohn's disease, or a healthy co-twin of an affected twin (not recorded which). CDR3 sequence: CSARDLAGGTGELFF.